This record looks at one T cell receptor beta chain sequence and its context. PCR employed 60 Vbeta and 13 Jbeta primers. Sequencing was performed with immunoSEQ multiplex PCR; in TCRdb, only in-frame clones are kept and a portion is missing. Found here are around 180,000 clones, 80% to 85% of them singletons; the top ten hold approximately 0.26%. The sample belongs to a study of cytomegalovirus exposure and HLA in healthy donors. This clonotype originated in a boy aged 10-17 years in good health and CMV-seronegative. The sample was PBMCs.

CDR3 nucleotide sequence: TGTGCCAGCAGCTTAGGACAGGCGGCGAACAGATACACTGAAGCTTTCTTT. Its protein product is CASSLGQAANRYTEAFF. V usage is TRBV7-8 and J usage is TRBJ1-1, with D maybe TRBD1 (6 bases). This CDR3 is 17 amino acids long. CDR1 and CDR2 (germline): SGHVS, FQNEAQ. The ends were cut back, 1 base at V and 3 bases at J, with 18 bases in the middle.